These 10 T cell receptor beta chains were sequenced from one sample in a study of blood T cell repertoires in COVID-19. Data came from immunoSEQ multiplex PCR; TCRdb stores just in-frame clones and leaves some out. The sample records more than 20,000 clones, 90% being singletons. Sequenced input: peripheral blood. The receptors come from a human donor in a cohort sampled during active COVID-19.

This rearrangement joins TRBV4-3 to TRBJ1-3, with D perhaps TRBD1 (5 bases). Germline CDR1 is LGHNA and CDR2 is YSLEER. V dropped 0 bases and J dropped 3 bases, with 12 bases sitting between them. The CDR3 spans 16 residues. The CDR3 coding sequence is TGCGCCAGCAGCCAAGATTGGGGCAGGGTTGGAAACACCATATATTTT. The encoded protein is CASSQDWGRVGNTIYF.

The rearrangement joins TRBV7-8 to TRBJ2-2, with D perhaps being TRBD1 or TRBD2 (6 bases each). The V gene's germline CDR1 is SGHVS and CDR2 FQNEAQ. The V gene lost 5 bases and the J gene lost 1 base, with 14 bases spanning the gap. This CDR3 spans 16 amino acids. The CDR3 sequence is CASSRGGPRNTGELFF. CDR3 in DNA: TGTGCCAGCAGCCGAGGGGGGCCTCGGAACACCGGGGAGCTGTTTTTT.

The chain carries TRBV9 and TRBJ1-5, with D unresolved. This CDR3 has 13 amino acids. Germline V gene data show CDR1 as SGDLS and CDR2 as YYNGEE. V was cut by 0 bases and J by 7 bases, with 8 bases left in between. CDR3: CASSVGWRQPQHF. In DNA, the CDR3 is TGTGCCAGCAGCGTAGGGTGGAGACAGCCCCAGCATTTT.

The chain combines TRBV5-6 with TRBJ1-6; 9 nucleotides match TRBD1. Germline V gives CDR1 SGHDT, CDR2 YYEEEE. V gave up 4 bases and J gave up 1 base; unmatched junction bases: 9. This CDR3 has 18 amino acids. Here the CDR3 DNA reads TGTGCCAGCAGCCCCGGACAGGGGATGCAGTCCTATAATTCACCCCTCCACTTT. Amino acid sequence: CASSPGQGMQSYNSPLHF.

The chain employs TRBV18 and TRBJ1-2; possibly TRBD1 for D (6 bases). Trimming cost V 3 bases and J 7 bases, with 12 bases left between them. CDR1 and CDR2 (germline): KGHSH, LQKENI. The CDR3 extends over 13 amino acids. This chain's CDR3 is CASSPRQDGGYTF. In nucleotides, the CDR3 is TGTGCCAGCTCACCCCGACAGGACGGTGGCTACACCTTC.

The chain uses TRBV5-6 and TRBJ2-1; maybe TRBD2 (5 bases). CDR1 and CDR2 (germline): SGHDT, YYEEEE. The ends were cut back, 2 bases at V and 12 bases at J, with 12 bases in the middle. The CDR3 is 12 residues long. In nucleotides, the CDR3 is TGTGCCAGCAGCTTTTCTGAACTAGGGCAGTTCTTC. Its protein product is CASSFSELGQFF.

The chain links TRBV10-2 to TRBJ2-1, with D perhaps matching TRBD2 (7 bases). CDR1 is WSHSY, CDR2 SAAADI, per germline. The CDR3 has 14 residues. Trimming cost V 10 bases and J 0 bases, with 13 bases left between them. As DNA, the CDR3 is TGCGCCACCGGGGGGCAGAGCTCCTACAATGAGCAGTTCTTC. It yields the protein CATGGQSSYNEQFF.

The J gene is TRBJ1-1, the V gene TRBV7-2; TRBD1 might be the D (6 bases). There are 13 residues in the CDR3. Trimming removed 1 base at V and 5 bases at J, with 8 bases between. Germline lookup yields CDR1 SGHTA and CDR2 FQGNSA. The CDR3 spells CASSLDRETEAFF. The CDR3 bases are TGTGCCAGCAGCTTAGACAGGGAGACTGAAGCTTTCTTT.

V is TRBV19 and J is TRBJ1-1, with TRBD1 matching over 11 bases. Germline CDR1 and CDR2: LNHDA and SQIVND (reference sequence). CDR3 length: 13 amino acids. V lost 7 bases to trimming and J lost 10 bases; unmatched junction nucleotides: 8. CDR3 DNA sequence: TGTGCCAGTAACGGGGACAGGGGGAGGGTAGCTTTCTTT. Amino acids: CASNGDRGRVAFF.

The rearrangement links TRBV2 to TRBJ1-2, with TRBD1 as a possible D gene (5 bases). This CDR3 region has 13 residues. The germline V gene has CDR1 SNHLY and CDR2 FYNNEI. V shed 6 bases and J shed 7 bases, with 15 bases lying between them. The CDR3 region is CASSKSGLGGYTF. CDR3 sequence (DNA): TGTGCCAGCAGCAAATCAGGGTTGGGTGGCTACACCTTC.